This TCR beta chain was sequenced for a study of neoadjuvant anti-PD-1 for oral cavity cancer. After removal of 0 bases from V and 4 bases from J, the junction contained 8 bases not matched to a gene. Germline V gene lookup returns CDR1 SGHKS and CDR2 YYEKEE (reference sequence). The length of the CDR3 is 16 residues. Patients had HPV-negative, locally advanced oral cavity squamous cell carcinoma. Analysis of PBMCs was direct, with no culture step. Regarding this clone: Its specificity is not known.

Study results and caveats: Each response group had just a few patients in TCR analyses.

TCRdb keeps only in-frame clones here, not all; method: immunoSEQ multiplex PCR. Of 75,000 to 100,000 clones listed, approximately 80% are singletons. The input for sequencing was PBMCs, taken before nivolumab (anti-PD-1) treatment. The receptor comes from a person between 40 and 80 years old with oral cavity squamous cell carcinoma. The chain couples TRBV5-5 to TRBJ2-7; 9 bases are shared with TRBD2. CDR3 sequence: CASSLGGPGLAYEQYF. CDR3 nucleotides: TGTGCCAGCAGCTTGGGGGGGCCGGGACTAGCTTACGAGCAGTACTTC.